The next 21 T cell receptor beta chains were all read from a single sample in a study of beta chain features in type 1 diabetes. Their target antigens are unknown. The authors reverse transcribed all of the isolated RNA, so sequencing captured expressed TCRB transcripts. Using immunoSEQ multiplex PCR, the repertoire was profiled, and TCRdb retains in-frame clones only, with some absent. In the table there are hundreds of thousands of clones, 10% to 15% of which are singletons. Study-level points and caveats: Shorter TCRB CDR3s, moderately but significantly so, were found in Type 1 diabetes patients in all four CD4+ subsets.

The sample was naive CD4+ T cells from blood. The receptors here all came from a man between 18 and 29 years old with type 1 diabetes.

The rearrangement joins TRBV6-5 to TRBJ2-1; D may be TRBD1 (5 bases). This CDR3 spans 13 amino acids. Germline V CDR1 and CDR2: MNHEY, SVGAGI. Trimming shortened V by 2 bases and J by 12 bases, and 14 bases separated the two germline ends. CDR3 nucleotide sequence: TGTGCCAGCAGTTACGGGGAAGACAGTGGGCAGTTCTTC. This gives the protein CASSYGEDSGQFF.

CDR3 amino acids: CASSSEGFGISPLHF. In nucleotides, the CDR3 is TGTGCCAGCAGCTCCGAAGGGTTCGGAATTTCACCCCTCCACTTT. The V gene is TRBV7-2, the J gene TRBJ1-6; D ambiguous. V gave up 4 bases and J gave up 9 bases, with 16 bases separating them. The CDR3 extends over 15 amino acids. Germline CDR1 is SGHTA and CDR2 is FQGNSA.

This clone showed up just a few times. The CDR3 is CASSERVGLFNEQFF. DNA of the CDR3: TGTGCCAGCAGTGAACGGGTCGGTCTCTTCAATGAGCAGTTCTTC. The chain combines TRBV25-1 with TRBJ2-1; no clear D gene. The CDR3 length is 15 residues. V was pared by 2 bases and J by 6 bases, with 14 bases between. Germline CDR1 MGHDK, CDR2 SYGVNS.

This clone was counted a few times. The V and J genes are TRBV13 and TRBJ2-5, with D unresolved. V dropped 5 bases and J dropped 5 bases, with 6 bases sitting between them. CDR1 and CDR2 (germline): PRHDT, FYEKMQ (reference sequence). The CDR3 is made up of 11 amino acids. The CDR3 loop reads CASSKWETQYF. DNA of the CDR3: TGTGCCAGCAGCAAGTGGGAGACCCAGTACTTC.

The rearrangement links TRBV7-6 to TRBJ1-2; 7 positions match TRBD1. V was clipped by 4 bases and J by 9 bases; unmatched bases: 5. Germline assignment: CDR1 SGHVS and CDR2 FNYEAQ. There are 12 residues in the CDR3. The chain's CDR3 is CASSYDRASYTF. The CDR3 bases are TGTGCCAGCAGCTACGACAGGGCTAGCTACACCTTC.

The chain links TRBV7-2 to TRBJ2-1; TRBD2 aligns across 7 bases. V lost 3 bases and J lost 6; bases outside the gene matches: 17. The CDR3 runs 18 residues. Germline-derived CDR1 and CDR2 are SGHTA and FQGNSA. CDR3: CASSFRVGLGYERNEQFF. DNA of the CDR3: TGTGCCAGCAGCTTTCGCGTAGGACTAGGATATGAGCGCAATGAGCAGTTCTTC.

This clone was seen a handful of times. The CDR3 DNA reads TGCGCCAGCAGCCGAGGACAGGATAGACAGAACACTGAAGCTTTCTTT. Protein product: CASSRGQDRQNTEAFF. This chain connects TRBV5-1 to TRBJ1-1, with 7 bases identical to TRBD1. The V gene's germline CDR1 is SGHRS and CDR2 YFSETQ. This CDR3 region has 16 residues. V lost 4 bases, J lost 1 base, and 10 bases stayed unmatched.

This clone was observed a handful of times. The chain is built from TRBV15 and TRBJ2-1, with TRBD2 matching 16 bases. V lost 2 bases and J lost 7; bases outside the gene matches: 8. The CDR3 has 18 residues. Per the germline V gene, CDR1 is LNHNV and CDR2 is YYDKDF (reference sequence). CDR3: CATSRSPGLAGGLNEQFF. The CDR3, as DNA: TGTGCCACCAGCAGATCGCCGGGACTAGCGGGGGGGCTAAATGAGCAGTTCTTC.

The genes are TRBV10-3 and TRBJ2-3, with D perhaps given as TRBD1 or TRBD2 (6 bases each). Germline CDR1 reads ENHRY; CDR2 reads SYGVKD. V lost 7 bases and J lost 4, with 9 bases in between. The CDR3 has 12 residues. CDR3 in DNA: TGTGCCATCATGGGGGGCTCAGATACGCAGTATTTT. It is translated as CAIMGGSDTQYF.

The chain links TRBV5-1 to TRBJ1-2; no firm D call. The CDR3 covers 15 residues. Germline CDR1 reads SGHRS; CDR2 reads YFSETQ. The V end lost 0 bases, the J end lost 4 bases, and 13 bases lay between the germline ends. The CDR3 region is CASSLEPGAIYGYTF. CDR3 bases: TGCGCCAGCAGCTTGGAACCGGGCGCAATCTATGGCTACACCTTC.

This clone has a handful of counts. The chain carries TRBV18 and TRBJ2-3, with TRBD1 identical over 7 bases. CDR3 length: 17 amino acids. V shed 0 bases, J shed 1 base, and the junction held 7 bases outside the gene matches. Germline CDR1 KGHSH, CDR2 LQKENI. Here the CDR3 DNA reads TGTGCCAGCTCACCACCGGGGACAGCGTTAGGCACAGATACGCAGTATTTT. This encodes CASSPPGTALGTDTQYF.

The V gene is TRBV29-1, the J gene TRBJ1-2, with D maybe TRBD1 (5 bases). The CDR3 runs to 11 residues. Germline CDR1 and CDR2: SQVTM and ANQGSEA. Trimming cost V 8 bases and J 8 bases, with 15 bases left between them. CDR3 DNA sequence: TGCAGCTTCACTCAGGGACGAGGCTACACCTTC. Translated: CSFTQGRGYTF.

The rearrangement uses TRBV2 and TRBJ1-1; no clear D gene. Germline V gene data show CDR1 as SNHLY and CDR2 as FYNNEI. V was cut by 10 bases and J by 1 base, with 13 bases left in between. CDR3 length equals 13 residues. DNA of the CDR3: TGTGCCACCCGGGCCCAGTCGAACACTGAAGCTTTCTTT. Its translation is CATRAQSNTEAFF. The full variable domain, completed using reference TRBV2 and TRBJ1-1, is EPEVTQTPSHQVTQMGQEVILRCVPISNHLYFYWYRQILGQKVEFLVSFYNNEISEKSEIFDDQFSVERPDGSNFTLKIRSTKLEDSAMYFCATRAQSNTEAFFGQGTRLTVV.

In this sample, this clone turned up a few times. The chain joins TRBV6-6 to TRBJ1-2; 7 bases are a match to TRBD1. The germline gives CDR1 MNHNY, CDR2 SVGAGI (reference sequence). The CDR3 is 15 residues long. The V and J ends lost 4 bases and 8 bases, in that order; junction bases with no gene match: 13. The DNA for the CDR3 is TGTGCCAGCAGTTCTGAACCGACAGGGCGCTACGGCTACACCTTC. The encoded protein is CASSSEPTGRYGYTF.

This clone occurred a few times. CDR3 coding DNA: TGCGCCAGCAGCTTGTCGCAGGGAGGTGATGGCTACACCTTC. As protein: CASSLSQGGDGYTF. This chain connects TRBV5-1 to TRBJ1-2; a weak D match, TRBD1 (5 bases). From germline, CDR1 is SGHRS and CDR2 YFSETQ. The CDR3 totals 14 residues. V lost 1 base, J lost 6 bases, and 13 bases lay in between.

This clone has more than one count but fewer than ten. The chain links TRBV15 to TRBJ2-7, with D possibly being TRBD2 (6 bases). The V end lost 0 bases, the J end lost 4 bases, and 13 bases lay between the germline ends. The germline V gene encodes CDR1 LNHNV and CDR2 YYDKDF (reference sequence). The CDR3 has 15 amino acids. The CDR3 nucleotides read TGTGCCACCAGCAGAGATCTAGGAGGGTGGTACGAGCAGTACTTC. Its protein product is CATSRDLGGWYEQYF.

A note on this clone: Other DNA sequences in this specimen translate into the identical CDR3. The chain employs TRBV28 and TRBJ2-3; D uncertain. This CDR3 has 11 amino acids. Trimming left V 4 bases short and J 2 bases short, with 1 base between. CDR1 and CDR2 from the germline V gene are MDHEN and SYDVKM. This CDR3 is CASSYTDTQYF. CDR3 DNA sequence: TGTGCCAGCAGTTACACAGATACGCAGTATTTT.

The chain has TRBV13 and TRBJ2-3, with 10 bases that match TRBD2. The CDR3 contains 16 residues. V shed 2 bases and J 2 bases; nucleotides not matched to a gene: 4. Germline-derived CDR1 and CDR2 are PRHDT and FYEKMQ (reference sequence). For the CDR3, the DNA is TGTGCCAGCAGCTTATGGACTAGCGGCATCACAGATACGCAGTATTTT. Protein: CASSLWTSGITDTQYF. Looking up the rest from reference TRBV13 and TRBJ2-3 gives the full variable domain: AAGVIQSPRHLIKEKRETATLKCYPIPRHDTVYWYQQGPGQDPQFLISFYEKMQSDKGSIPDRFSAQQFSDYHSELNMSSLELGDSALYFCASSLWTSGITDTQYFGPGTRLTVL.

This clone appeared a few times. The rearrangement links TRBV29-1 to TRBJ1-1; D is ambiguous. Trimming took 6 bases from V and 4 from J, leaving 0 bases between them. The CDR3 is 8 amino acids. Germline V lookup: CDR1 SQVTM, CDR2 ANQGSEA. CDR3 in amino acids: CSVTEAFF. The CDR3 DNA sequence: TGCAGCGTCACTGAAGCTTTCTTT.

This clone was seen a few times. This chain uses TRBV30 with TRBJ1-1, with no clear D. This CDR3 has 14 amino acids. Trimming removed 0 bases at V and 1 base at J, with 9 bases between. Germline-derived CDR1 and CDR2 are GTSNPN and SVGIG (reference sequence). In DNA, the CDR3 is TGTGCCTGGAGTGTTGTAATCGGGAACACTGAAGCTTTCTTT. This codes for CAWSVVIGNTEAFF.

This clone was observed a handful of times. The CDR3 bases are TGTGCCAGCAGCTTACTAGGGAACACTGAAGCTTTCTTT. This translates into CASSLLGNTEAFF. This chain connects TRBV7-9 to TRBJ1-1, with D uncertain. The CDR3 has 13 amino acids. The germline CDR1 and CDR2 sequences are SEHNR and FQNEAQ (reference sequence). Trimming removed 2 bases at V and 1 base at J, with 5 bases between.